This T cell receptor beta chain is from a study of blood T cell repertoires in COVID-19. Study-wide background: The origin of the acute and convalescent COVID-19 samples was the United States, Italy and Spain. T cells, B-cell-depleted T cells, or PBMCs provided the cDNA or gDNA that served as material.

Profiled with immunoSEQ multiplex PCR; TCRdb holds only in-frame clones, not every one. The sample lists approximately 26,000 clones; 82% were seen once. Sequenced material: peripheral blood. The sequence was obtained from a human donor in a cohort sampled during active COVID-19.

The CDR3 loop is CASSLVSGDSNQPQHF. CDR3 DNA sequence: TGTGCCAGCAGCTTAGTATCCGGGGATAGCAATCAGCCCCAGCATTTT. The chain carries TRBV7-2 and TRBJ1-5; D ambiguous. The CDR3 contains 16 residues. Germline CDR1 reads SGHTA; CDR2 reads FQGNSA. Trimming took off 1 base at V and 0 bases at J, with 10 bases between the two ends.